The 10 T cell receptor beta chains below all came from one sample that was sequenced in a study of a mutant IDH1 vaccine in newly diagnosed glioma. Only in-frame clones appear in the TCRdb table, and some are missing; sequencing was by immunoSEQ multiplex PCR. The sample records under 65,000 clones, over 60% being singletons. Time point noted: baseline, week 1 (first vaccination visit). The treatment: pre-vaccination baseline after standard-of-care therapy. Sequencing was performed on PBMCs, taken from a glioma patient treated with radiotherapy, temozolomide or both. The receptors derive from a middle-aged woman with glioma.

The chain couples TRBV5-1 to TRBJ2-2; D ambiguous. In germline, CDR1 is SGHRS, CDR2 YFSETQ. The V gene lost 0 bases and the J gene lost 4 bases, with 7 bases spanning the gap. CDR3 length: 14 residues. CDR3 amino acids: CASSLEVATGELFF. The CDR3 region has the DNA TGCGCCAGCAGCTTGGAGGTCGCCACCGGGGAGCTGTTTTTT.

V is TRBV5-1 and J is TRBJ2-2, with a possible D match to TRBD2 (6 bases). The germline V gene encodes CDR1 SGHRS and CDR2 YFSETQ. The CDR3 has 17 residues. The V end was cut by 3 bases, the J end by 2 bases, with 17 bases between. CDR3 DNA: TGCGCCAGCAGCTCATCCCTAACCGGGACTAACACCGGGGAGCTGTTTTTT. This translates into CASSSSLTGTNTGELFF.

The chain is built from TRBV18 and TRBJ1-1, with a possible D match to TRBD1 (6 bases). V lost 6 bases and J lost 1, with 9 bases in between. This CDR3 is 13 amino acids long. CDR1 KGHSH and CDR2 LQKENI come from the germline V gene. The CDR3 loop reads CASSPGANTEAFF. DNA for the CDR3: TGTGCCAGCTCCCCGGGGGCGAACACTGAAGCTTTCTTT.

The rearrangement uses TRBV15 and TRBJ1-4; the D gene is possibly TRBD1 (5 bases). This CDR3 is 16 amino acids long. Germline CDR1 and CDR2: LNHNV and YYDKDF (reference sequence). V was cut by 3 bases and J by 6 bases, with 17 bases left in between. The CDR3 sequence is CATSRGPGVSDEKLFF. The DNA for the CDR3 is TGTGCCACCAGCAGGGGCCCGGGGGTGTCGGATGAAAAACTGTTTTTT.

This chain connects TRBV27 to TRBJ2-3; 8 nucleotides match TRBD2. After removal of 3 bases from V and 0 bases from J, the junction contained 11 bases not matched to a gene. CDR1 MNHEY and CDR2 SMNVEV come from the germline V gene (reference sequence). This CDR3 has 18 residues. The CDR3 sequence is CASSFGRGAETSTDTQYF. Written as DNA, the CDR3 is TGTGCCAGCAGTTTCGGGCGGGGGGCAGAAACTAGCACAGATACGCAGTATTTT.

This clone was picked up a small number of times. The chain uses TRBV4-3 and TRBJ2-1; 9 bases fit TRBD1. The V segment lost 1 base and the J segment 4 bases; nucleotides outside the gene matches: 8. This CDR3 comprises 17 residues. Germline loops: CDR1 LGHNA, CDR2 YSLEER. CDR3 bases: TGCGCCAGCAGCCAAGCGGGGGAGACAGGGGGTTACAATGAGCAGTTCTTC. Its protein product is CASSQAGETGGYNEQFF.

This clone appeared once. The chain carries TRBV19 and TRBJ1-1, with TRBD1 as a possible D gene (5 bases). The CDR3 extends over 11 amino acids. The V end was cut by 3 bases, the J end by 8 bases, with 7 bases between. The germline CDR1 and CDR2 sequences are LNHDA and SQIVND (reference sequence). The CDR3 is CASSMGVEAFF. For the CDR3, the DNA is TGTGCCAGTAGTATGGGGGTCGAAGCTTTCTTT.

The chain links TRBV19 to TRBJ1-5; a possible D gene is TRBD1 (5 bases). Deletions cut 4 bases from V and 4 bases from J, with 8 bases between. The CDR3 has 13 amino acids. Germline V lookup: CDR1 LNHDA, CDR2 SQIVND (reference sequence). The CDR3 sequence is CASSRDGNQPQHF. CDR3 in DNA: TGTGCCAGTAGTAGGGACGGGAATCAGCCCCAGCATTTT.

The chain joins TRBV27 to TRBJ1-1; D uncertain. CDR1 and CDR2 (germline): MNHEY, SMNVEV (reference sequence). With 10 bases removed from V and 5 bases from J, the gap between germline ends came to 11 bases. CDR3 length: 11 residues. The DNA for the CDR3 is TGTGCCACCCTGGGGAGGACTGAAGCTTTCTTT. This translates into CATLGRTEAFF.

CDR3 DNA: TGTGCCAGCAGCTTAAGGGGACAGCCTTTTTATAGCAATCAGCCCCAGCATTTT. The encoded protein is CASSLRGQPFYSNQPQHF. V is TRBV7-2 and J is TRBJ1-5; 7 nucleotides line up with TRBD1. The CDR3 runs 18 residues. CDR1 SGHTA and CDR2 FQGNSA come from the germline V gene. Trimming cost V 2 bases and J 0 bases; bases outside gene matches: 10.